This T cell receptor beta chain was sequenced in a study of shared clonotypes between healthy human individuals. Study findings and constraints: A generally larger estimated richness was seen in naive subsets than in memory subsets. Represented diversity (both genetic and exposure-history) was limited by the small number of donors. Large sequencing depth failed to make sorted-subset sequencing complete, rarefaction showed.

Germline loops: CDR1 SQVTM, CDR2 ANQGSEA. CDR3 length: 12 amino acids. V gave up 7 bases and J gave up 7 bases; unmatched junction bases: 6. Naive CD8 cells were CD45RO-negative, positively selected for CCR7, excluding terminally differentiated effector memory CD45RA+ cells. In the source study's methods: Filtering of immunoSEQ junctional sequences could not match full-length read filtering. Measured with immunoSEQ multiplex PCR; TCRdb has only the in-frame clones, and not every one. Clone size and V and J calls were adopted from that table, with D and trimming inferred from the DNA. The repertoire holds some 1,900,000 clones, with roughly 95% as singletons. This clone was seen a single time. The antigen remains undetermined.

The sequenced material came from naive CD8+ T cells sorted from blood. The sequence came from a man aged 18 to 29 in good health. The chain is built from TRBV29-1 and TRBJ2-1; 8 nucleotides match TRBD1. The CDR3 region has the DNA TGCAGCGCCTCCGGGACAGGTAATGAGCAGTTCTTC. As protein: CSASGTGNEQFF.